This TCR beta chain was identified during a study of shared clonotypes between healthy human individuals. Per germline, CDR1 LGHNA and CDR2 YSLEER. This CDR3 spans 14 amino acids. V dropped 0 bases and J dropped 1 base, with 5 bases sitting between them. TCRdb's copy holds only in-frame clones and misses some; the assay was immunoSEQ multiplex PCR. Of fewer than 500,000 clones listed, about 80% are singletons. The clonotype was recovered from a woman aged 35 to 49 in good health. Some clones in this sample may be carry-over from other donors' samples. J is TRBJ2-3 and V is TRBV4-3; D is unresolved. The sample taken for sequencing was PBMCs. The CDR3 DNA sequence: TGCGCCAGCAGCCAAGATAAGGGCACAGATACGCAGTATTTT. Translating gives CASSQDKGTDTQYF.